One and the same sample provided the 4 T cell receptor beta chains below, sequenced in a study of shared clonotypes between healthy human individuals. The repertoire was sequenced with immunoSEQ multiplex PCR; TCRdb's copy has only in-frame clones and lacks some. The data show 2,500,000 or so clones, about 92% seen once. Sequenced: naive CD4+ T cells sorted from blood. The subset is: CD45RA+ positively selected. The receptors here all came from a man aged 18 to 29 in good health.

As concerns this clone: The same CDR3 can be traced to other DNA sequences in this sample. The chain is built from TRBV5-1 and TRBJ2-5; weak D call: TRBD1 (5 bases). In germline, CDR1 is SGHRS, CDR2 YFSETQ. Trimming left V 0 bases short and J 5 bases short, with 11 bases between. The CDR3 has 14 amino acids. The CDR3 sequence is CASSLGRAGETQYF. Here the CDR3 DNA reads TGCGCCAGCAGCTTGGGCAGGGCCGGGGAGACCCAGTACTTC.

The CDR3 region is CASQTRSGGITDTQYF. The DNA for the CDR3 is TGTGCCAGCCAAACAAGAAGCGGGGGGATAACAGATACGCAGTATTTT. The chain links TRBV28 to TRBJ2-3; 9 bases are a match to TRBD2. This CDR3 comprises 16 residues. Per germline, CDR1 MDHEN and CDR2 SYDVKM. Trimming at V came to 8 bases and at J to 3 bases, leaving 12 bases not matched to a gene. Variable domain in full (rest from reference TRBV28 and TRBJ2-3): DVKVTQSSRYLVKRTGEKVFLECVQDMDHENMFWYRQDPGLGLRLIYFSYDVKMKEKGDIPEGYSVSREKKERFSLILESASTNQTSMYLCASQTRSGGITDTQYFGPGTRLTVL.

This clone appeared a few times. The gene calls are TRBV19 and TRBJ1-2, with a possible D match to TRBD1 (6 bases). Germline V gene sequence: CDR1 LNHDA, CDR2 SQIVND (reference sequence). Trimming stripped 4 bases from V and 0 bases from J, with 9 bases between. This CDR3 is built from 14 residues. This chain's CDR3 is CASSKGETNYGYTF. The CDR3, as DNA: TGTGCCAGTAGTAAGGGGGAAACTAACTATGGCTACACCTTC.

The chain employs TRBV28 and TRBJ1-5; D not certain. From germline, CDR1 is MDHEN and CDR2 SYDVKM. This CDR3 has 12 residues. V lost 6 bases and J lost 6, with 9 bases in between. CDR3 sequence: CASRLGGQPQHF. In nucleotides, the CDR3 is TGTGCCAGCAGACTTGGCGGTCAGCCCCAGCATTTT.